A selection of T cell receptor beta chains follows, all from one sample in a study of response to subunit inactivated influenza vaccine. MiXCR, run by TCRdb on the RT-PCR reads, gives a single entry per CDR3 protein. The sample lists approximately 530,000 distinct CDR3 sequences, 13% occurring once. Sequencing was performed on PBMCs from blood, taken 40 to 50 days after vaccination. Receptor source: a man aged 50-60 years who received an inactivated influenza vaccine. Both conserved end residues are trimmed from each CDR3.

J gene | V gene | CDR3 protein
TRBJ2-3 | TRBV10-2 | ATTGGLWTSTDTQY
TRBJ1-2 | TRBV4-1 | ASSQSNYGYT
TRBJ1-5 | TRBV12-3/TRBV12-4 | ASSSQGRNQPQH
TRBJ2-4 | TRBV11-1 | ASSPGLAGTILAKNIQY
TRBJ2-3 | TRBV7-2 | ASSLGVRESTDTQY
TRBJ2-1 | TRBV4-2 | ASSQDFARNEQF
TRBJ2-5 | TRBV12-3/TRBV12-4 | ASNNGRAGETQY
TRBJ2-1 | TRBV12-3/TRBV12-4 | ASINTEMNEQF
TRBJ2-3 | TRBV12-3/TRBV12-4 | ASSRSGGGDTQY
TRBJ2-1 | TRBV5-1 | ASSLVRGRYYNEQF
TRBJ2-7 | TRBV6-2/TRBV6-3 | ASSYTPWGLYEQY
TRBJ1-1 | TRBV5-1 | ASSLAGNEAF
TRBJ2-1 | TRBV7-9 | ASSLVSQLNEQF
TRBJ1-1 | TRBV11-2 | ASSLENRANTEAF
TRBJ1-1 | TRBV15 | ATSLQRVLMNTEAF
TRBJ1-1 | TRBV5-1 | ASSSGRGNTEAF
TRBJ2-4 | TRBV7-9 | ASSIEGIQY
TRBJ2-1 | TRBV3-1 | ASSPDRRPSSYNEQF
TRBJ1-6 | TRBV10-3 | AIRFSTDNSPLH
TRBJ2-3 | TRBV9 | ASSVGMRGGLSTDTQY
TRBJ2-3 | TRBV6-1 | ASIRGRRTDTQY
TRBJ2-1 | TRBV20-1 | SAGIPGLLQAEQF
TRBJ2-7 | TRBV6-2/TRBV6-3 | ASSYPTSGRTAYEQY
TRBJ1-4 | TRBV20-1 | SALDPRDSAATNEKLF
TRBJ1-5 | TRBV6-2/TRBV6-3 | ASRKTGDSNQPQH
TRBJ2-3 | TRBV29-1 | SVSKGNADTQY
TRBJ1-2 | TRBV28 | ASSLPRGGYT
TRBJ2-5 | TRBV12-3/TRBV12-4 | ASSLAGLGRETQY
TRBJ2-2 | TRBV24-1 | ATRSKTGELF
TRBJ2-3 | TRBV3-1 | ASSHVQRGALADTQY
TRBJ2-5 | TRBV5-1 | ASSLHGLAGEGQETQY
TRBJ2-2 | TRBV5-1 | ASSAGDRDTGELF
TRBJ2-2 | TRBV7-2 | ASSGTGGGGELF
TRBJ2-1 | TRBV7-2 | ASRRAGLDGNEQF
TRBJ2-1 | TRBV11-2 | ASSFGRALGNEQF
TRBJ2-7 | TRBV6-2/TRBV6-3 | ASSYGQYEQY
TRBJ2-7 | TRBV7-8 | ASSRPRTGWEVYEQY
TRBJ2-2 | TRBV6-1 | ASSRGQINTGELF
TRBJ2-7 | TRBV28 | ASSLRVDEQY
TRBJ2-5 | TRBV29-1 | SVRGTGGTQY
TRBJ2-1 | TRBV5-1 | ASSLEGRGNNEQF
TRBJ2-1 | TRBV6-1 | ASSERTSDAYNEQF
TRBJ2-1 | TRBV19 | ASSTGLGSYNEQF
TRBJ2-7 | TRBV4-3 | ASSQDYGDRASYEQY
TRBJ2-1 | TRBV7-9 | ASSPTDYNEQF
TRBJ1-3 | TRBV9 | ASSNAPGSGNTIY
TRBJ2-3 | TRBV7-2 | ASSLGLAGISDTQY